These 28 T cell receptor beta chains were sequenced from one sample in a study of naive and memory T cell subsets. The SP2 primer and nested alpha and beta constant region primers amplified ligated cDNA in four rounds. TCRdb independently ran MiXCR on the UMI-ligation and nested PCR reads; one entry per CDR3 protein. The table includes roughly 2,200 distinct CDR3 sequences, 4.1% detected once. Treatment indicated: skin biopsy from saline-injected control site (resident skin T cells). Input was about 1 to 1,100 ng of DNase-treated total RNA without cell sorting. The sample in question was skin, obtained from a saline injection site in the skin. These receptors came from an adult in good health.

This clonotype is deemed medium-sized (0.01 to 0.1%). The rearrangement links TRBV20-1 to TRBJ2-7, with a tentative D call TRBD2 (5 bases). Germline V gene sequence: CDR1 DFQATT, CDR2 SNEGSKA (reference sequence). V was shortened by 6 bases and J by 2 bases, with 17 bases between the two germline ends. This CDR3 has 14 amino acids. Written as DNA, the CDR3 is TGCAGTGCCGCCGGGAACCCCCAGACCTACGAGCAGTACTTC. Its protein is CSAAGNPQTYEQYF.

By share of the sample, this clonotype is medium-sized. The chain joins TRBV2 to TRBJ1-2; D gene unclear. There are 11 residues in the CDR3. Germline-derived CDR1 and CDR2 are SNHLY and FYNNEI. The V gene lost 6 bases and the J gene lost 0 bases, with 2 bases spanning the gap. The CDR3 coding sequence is TGTGCCAGCAGGTCTAACTATGGCTACACCTTC. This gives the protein CASRSNYGYTF.

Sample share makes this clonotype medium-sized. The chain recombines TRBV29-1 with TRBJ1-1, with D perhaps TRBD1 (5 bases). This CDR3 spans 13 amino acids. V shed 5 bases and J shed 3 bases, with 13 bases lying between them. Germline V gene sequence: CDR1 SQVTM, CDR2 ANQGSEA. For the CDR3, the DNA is TGCAGCGTTCTGAGGGGCAGGGACACTGAAGCTTTCTTT. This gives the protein CSVLRGRDTEAFF. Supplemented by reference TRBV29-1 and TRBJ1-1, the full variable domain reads SAVISQKPSRDICQRGTSLTIQCQVDSQVTMMFWYRQQPGQSLTLIATANQGSEATYESGFVIDKFPISRPNLTFSTLTVSNMSPEDSSIYLCSVLRGRDTEAFFGQGTRLTVV.

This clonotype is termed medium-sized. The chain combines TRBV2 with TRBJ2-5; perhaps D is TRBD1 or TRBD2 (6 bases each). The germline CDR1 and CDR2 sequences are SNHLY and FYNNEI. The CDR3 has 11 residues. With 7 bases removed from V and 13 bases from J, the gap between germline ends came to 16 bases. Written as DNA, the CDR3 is TGTGCCAGCACCGGGTCGGGGGCCCTGTACTTC. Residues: CASTGSGALYF.

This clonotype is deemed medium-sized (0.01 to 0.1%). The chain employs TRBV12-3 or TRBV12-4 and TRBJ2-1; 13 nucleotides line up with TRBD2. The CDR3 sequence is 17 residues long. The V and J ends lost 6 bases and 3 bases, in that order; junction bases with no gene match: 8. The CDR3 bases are TGTGCCAGCAGCAAACTAGCGGGGGGGCCCATCTACAATGAGCAGTTCTTC. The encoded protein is CASSKLAGGPIYNEQFF.

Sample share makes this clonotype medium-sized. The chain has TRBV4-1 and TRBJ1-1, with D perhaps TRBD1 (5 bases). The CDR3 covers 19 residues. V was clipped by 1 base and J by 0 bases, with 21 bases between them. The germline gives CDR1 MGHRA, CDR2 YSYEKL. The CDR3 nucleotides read TGCGCCAGCAGCCAAGTCTTACGTCGGACAACAGATCTGAACACTGAAGCTTTCTTT. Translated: CASSQVLRRTTDLNTEAFF.

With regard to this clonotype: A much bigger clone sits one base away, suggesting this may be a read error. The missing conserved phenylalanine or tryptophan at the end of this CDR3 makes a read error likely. The CDR3: CASSTPGYGYTY. The DNA for the CDR3 is TGTGCCAGCAGCACCCCTGGCTATGGCTACACCTAC. The chain links TRBV12-3 or TRBV12-4 to TRBJ1-2; no firm D call. The V end lost 6 bases, the J end lost 4 bases, and 9 bases lay between the germline ends. The CDR3 contains 12 residues.

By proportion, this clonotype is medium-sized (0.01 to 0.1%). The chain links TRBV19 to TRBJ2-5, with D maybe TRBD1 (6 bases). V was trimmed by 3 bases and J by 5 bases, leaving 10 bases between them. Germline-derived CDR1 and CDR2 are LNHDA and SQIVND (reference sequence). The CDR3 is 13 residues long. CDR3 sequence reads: CASSMMRGETQYF. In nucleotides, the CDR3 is TGTGCCAGTAGTATGATGAGGGGGGAGACCCAGTACTTC.

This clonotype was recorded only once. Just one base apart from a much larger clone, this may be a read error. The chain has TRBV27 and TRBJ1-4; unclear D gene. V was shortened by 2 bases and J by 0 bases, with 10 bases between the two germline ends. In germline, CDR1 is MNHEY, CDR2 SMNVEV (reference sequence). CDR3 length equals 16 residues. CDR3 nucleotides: TGTGCCAGCAGTTTAGGGCGGGCCACAACTAATGAAAAACTGTTTTTT. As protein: CASSLGRATTNEKLFF.

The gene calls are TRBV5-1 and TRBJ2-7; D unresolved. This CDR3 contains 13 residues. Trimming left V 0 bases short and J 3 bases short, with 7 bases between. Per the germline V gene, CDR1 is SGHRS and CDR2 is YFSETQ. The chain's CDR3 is CASSLAPNYEQYF. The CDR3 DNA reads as TGCGCCAGCAGCTTGGCCCCGAACTACGAGCAGTACTTC. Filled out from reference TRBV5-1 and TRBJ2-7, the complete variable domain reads KAGVTQTPRYLIKTRGQQVTLSCSPISGHRSVSWYQQTPGQGLQFLFEYFSETQRNKGNFPGRFSGRQFSNSRSEMNVSTLELGDSALYLCASSLAPNYEQYFGPGTRLTVT.

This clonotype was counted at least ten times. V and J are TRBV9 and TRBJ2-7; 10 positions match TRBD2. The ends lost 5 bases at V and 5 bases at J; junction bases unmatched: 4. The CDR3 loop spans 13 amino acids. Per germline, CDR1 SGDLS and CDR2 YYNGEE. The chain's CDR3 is CASRASGSNEQYF. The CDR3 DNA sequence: TGTGCCAGCAGAGCTAGCGGGAGCAACGAGCAGTACTTC.

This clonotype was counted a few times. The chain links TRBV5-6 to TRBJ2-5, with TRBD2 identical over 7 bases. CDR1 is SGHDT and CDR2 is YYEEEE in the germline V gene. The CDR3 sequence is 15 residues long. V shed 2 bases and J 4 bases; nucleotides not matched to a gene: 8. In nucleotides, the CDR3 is TGTGCCAGCAGCTTCCGCGGACTAGGGATAGAGACCCAGTACTTC. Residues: CASSFRGLGIETQYF.

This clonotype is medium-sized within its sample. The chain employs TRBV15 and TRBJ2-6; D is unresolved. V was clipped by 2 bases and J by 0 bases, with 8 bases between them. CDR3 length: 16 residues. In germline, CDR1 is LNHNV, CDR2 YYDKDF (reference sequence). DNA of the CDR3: TGTGCCACCAGCAGACACCAAAGCTCTGGGGCCAACGTCCTGACTTTC. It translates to CATSRHQSSGANVLTF.

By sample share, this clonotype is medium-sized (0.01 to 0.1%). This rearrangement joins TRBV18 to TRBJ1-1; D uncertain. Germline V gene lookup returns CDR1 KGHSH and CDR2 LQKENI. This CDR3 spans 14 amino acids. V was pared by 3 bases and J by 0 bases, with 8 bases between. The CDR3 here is CASSPDDVNTEAFF. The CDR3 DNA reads TGTGCCAGCTCACCGGATGATGTGAACACTGAAGCTTTCTTT. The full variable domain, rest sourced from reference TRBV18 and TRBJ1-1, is NAGVMQNPRHLVRRRGQEARLRCSPMKGHSHVYWYRQLPEEGLKFMVYLQKENIIDESGMPKERFSAEFPKEGPSILRIQQVVRGDSAAYFCASSPDDVNTEAFFGQGTRLTVV.

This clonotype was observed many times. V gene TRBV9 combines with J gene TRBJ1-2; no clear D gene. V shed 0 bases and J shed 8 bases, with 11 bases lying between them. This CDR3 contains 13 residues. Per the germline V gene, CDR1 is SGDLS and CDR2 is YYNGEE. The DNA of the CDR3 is TGTGCCAGCAGCGTAGCCCTAAGCTGGGGCTACACCTTC. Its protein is CASSVALSWGYTF.

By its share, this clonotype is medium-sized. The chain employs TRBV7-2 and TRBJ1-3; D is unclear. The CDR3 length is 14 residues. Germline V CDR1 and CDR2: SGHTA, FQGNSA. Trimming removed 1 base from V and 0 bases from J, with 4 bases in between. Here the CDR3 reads CASSLDSSGNTIYF. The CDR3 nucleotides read TGTGCCAGCAGCTTAGACAGCTCTGGAAACACCATATATTTT.

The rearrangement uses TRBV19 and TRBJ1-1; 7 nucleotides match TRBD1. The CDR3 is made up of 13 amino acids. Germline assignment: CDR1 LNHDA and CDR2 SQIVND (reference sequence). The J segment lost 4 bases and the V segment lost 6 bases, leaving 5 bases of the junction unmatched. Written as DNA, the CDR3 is TGTGCCAGTAGCAGAAGGGGGCTCACTGAAGCTTTCTTT. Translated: CASSRRGLTEAFF.

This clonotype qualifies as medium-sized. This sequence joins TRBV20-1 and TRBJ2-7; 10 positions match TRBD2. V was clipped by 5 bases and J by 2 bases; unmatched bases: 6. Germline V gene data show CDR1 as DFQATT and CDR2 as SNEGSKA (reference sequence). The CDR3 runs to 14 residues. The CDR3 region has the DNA TGCAGTGCTGACCGTCTAGCGGGAGCCTACGAGCAGTACTTC. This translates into CSADRLAGAYEQYF.

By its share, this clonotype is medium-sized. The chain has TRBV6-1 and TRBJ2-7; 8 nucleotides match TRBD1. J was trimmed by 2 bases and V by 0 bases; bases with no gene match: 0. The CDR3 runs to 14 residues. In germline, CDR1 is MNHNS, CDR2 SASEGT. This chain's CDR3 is CASSEADRAYEQYF. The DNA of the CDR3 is TGTGCCAGCAGTGAAGCGGACAGGGCCTACGAGCAGTACTTC.

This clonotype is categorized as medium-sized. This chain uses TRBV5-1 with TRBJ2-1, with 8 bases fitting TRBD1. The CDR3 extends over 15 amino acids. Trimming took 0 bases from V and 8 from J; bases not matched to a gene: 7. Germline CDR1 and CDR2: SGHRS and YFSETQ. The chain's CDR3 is CASSLARQGKDEQFF. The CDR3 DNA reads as TGCGCCAGCAGCTTGGCCAGACAGGGGAAGGATGAGCAGTTCTTC.

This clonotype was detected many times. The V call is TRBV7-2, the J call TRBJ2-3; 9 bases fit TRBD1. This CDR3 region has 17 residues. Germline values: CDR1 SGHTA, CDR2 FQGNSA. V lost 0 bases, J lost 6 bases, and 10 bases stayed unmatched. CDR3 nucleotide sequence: TGTGCCAGCAGCTTAGCGTTAGGGGGACAGGGTTTTGATACGCAGTATTTT. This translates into CASSLALGGQGFDTQYF.

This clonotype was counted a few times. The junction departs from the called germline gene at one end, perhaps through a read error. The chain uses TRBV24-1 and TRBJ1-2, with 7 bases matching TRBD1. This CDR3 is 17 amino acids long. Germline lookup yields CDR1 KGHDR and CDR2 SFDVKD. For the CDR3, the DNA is TGTGCCACCAGTGATAGCCGACAGGGTTTCGGAATAGATGGCGACACCTTC. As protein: CATSDSRQGFGIDGDTF.

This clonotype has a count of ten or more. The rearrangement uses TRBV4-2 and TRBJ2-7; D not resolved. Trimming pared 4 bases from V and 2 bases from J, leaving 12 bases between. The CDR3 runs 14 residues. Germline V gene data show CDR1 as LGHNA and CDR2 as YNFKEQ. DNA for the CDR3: TGTGCCAGCAGCCGGGAATCCAGAGCCTACGAGCAGTACTTC. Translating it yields CASSRESRAYEQYF.

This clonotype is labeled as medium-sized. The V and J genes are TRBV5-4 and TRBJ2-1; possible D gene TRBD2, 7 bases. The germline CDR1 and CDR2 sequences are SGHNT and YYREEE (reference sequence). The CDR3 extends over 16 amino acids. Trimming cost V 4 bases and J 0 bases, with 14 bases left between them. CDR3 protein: CASSQGGASSYNEQFF. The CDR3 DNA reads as TGTGCCAGCAGCCAAGGGGGGGCTAGCTCCTACAATGAGCAGTTCTTC.

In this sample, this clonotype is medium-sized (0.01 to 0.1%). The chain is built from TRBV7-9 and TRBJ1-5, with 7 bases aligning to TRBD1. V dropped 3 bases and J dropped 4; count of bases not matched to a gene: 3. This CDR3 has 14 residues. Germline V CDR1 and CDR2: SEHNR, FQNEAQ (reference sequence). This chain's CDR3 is CASSLGQINQPQHF. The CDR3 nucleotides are TGTGCCAGCAGCTTGGGACAGATAAATCAGCCCCAGCATTTT.

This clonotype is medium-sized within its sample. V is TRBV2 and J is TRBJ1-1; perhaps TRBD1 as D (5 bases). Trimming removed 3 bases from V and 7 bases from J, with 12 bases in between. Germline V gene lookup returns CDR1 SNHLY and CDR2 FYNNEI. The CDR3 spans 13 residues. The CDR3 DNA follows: TGTGCCAGCAGTGATCCCGGGGGTGATGAAGCTTTCTTT. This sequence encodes CASSDPGGDEAFF.

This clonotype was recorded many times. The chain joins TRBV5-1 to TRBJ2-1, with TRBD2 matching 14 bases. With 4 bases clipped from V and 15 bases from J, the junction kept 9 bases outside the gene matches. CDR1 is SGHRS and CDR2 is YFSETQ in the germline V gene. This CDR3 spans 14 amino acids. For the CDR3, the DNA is TGCGCCAGCAGCCCGGGCGGACTAGCGGGGGGACTGTTCTTC. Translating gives CASSPGGLAGGLFF.

DNA of the CDR3: TGTGCCAGCAGCTTGGCCTGGGGAGAGGAAAAACTGTTTTTT. Protein product: CASSLAWGEEKLFF. V is TRBV5-5 and J is TRBJ1-4; D is unresolved. V lost 0 bases, J lost 8 bases, and 11 bases lay in between. The CDR3 is 14 residues long. Per the germline V gene, CDR1 is SGHKS and CDR2 is YYEKEE (reference sequence). Filled out from reference TRBV5-5 and TRBJ1-4, the complete variable domain reads DAGVTQSPTHLIKTRGQQVTLRCSPISGHKSVSWYQQVLGQGPQFIFQYYEKEERGRGNFPDRFSARQFPNYSSELNVNALLLGDSALYLCASSLAWGEEKLFFGSGTQLSVL.